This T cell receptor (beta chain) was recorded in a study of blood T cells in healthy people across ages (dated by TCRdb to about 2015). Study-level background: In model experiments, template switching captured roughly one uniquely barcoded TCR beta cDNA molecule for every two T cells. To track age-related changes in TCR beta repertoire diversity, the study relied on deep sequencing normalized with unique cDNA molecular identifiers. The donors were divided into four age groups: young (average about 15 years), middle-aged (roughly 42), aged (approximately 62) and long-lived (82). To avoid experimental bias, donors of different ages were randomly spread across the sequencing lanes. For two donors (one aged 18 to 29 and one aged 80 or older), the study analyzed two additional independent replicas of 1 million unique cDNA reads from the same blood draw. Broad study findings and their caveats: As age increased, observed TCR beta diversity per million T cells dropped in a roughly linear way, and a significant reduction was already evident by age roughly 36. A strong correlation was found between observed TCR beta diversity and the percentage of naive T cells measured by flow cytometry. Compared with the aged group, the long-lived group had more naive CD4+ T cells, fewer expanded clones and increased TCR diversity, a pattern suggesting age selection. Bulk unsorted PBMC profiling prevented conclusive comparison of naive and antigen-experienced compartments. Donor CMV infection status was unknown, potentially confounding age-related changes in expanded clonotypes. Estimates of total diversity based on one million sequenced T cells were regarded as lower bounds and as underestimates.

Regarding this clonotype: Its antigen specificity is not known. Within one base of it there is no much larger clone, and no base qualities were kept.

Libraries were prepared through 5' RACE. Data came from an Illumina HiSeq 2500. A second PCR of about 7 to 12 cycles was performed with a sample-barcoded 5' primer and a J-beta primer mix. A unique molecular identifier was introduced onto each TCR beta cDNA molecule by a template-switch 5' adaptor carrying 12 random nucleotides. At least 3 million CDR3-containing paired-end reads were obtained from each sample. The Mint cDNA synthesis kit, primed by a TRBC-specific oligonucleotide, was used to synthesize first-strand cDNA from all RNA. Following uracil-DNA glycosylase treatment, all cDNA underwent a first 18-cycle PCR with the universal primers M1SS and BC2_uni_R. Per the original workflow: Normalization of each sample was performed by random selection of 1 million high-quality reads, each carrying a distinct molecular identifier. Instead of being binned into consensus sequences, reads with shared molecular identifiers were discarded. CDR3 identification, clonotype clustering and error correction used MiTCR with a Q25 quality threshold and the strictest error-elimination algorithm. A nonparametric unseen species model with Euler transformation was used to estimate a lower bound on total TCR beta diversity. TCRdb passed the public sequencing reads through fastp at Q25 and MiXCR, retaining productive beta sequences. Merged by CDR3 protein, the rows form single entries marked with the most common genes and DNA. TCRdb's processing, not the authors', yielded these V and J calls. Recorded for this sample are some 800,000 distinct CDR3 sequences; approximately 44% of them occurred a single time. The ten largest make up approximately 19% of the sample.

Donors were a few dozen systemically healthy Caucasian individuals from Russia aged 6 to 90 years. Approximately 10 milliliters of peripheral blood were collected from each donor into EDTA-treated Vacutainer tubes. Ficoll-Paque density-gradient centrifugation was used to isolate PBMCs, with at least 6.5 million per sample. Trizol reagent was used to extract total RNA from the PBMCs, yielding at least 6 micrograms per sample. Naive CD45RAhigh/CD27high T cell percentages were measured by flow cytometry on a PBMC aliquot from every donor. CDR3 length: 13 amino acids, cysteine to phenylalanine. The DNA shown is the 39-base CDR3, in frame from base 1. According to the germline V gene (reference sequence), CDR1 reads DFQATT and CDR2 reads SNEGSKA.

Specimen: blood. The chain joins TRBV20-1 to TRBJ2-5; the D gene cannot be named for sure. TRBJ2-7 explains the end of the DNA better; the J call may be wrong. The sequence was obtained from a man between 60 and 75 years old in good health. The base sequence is TGCAGTGCTAGATGGGCAGGTGAATACGAGCAGTACTTC. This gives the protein CSARWAGEYEQYF.